The 21 T cell receptor beta chains below were found in one sample sequenced in a study of T cells after yellow fever vaccination. TCRdb called the 5' RACE reads again in MiXCR, with one record for every CDR3 protein. The top ten clones hold 16% of a sample with roughly 520,000 distinct CDR3 sequences, 20% to 25% of them seen once. Sequences were derived from PBMCs, sampled roughly 20 days after the first yellow fever vaccination. The source is a man between 18 and 35 years old who received the YFV17D yellow fever vaccine.

The chain links TRBV5-4 to TRBJ1-1; 7 nucleotides align to TRBD1. Germline V gene sequence: CDR1 SGHNT, CDR2 YYREEE (reference sequence). With V trimmed by 3 bases and J by 5 bases, 7 bases remained unmatched. This CDR3 comprises 14 residues. For the CDR3, the DNA is TGTGCCAGCAGCTGGAGGGGGCAGGGAACTGAAGCTTTCTTT. Its translation is CASSWRGQGTEAFF. Complete variable domain (other parts from reference TRBV5-4 and TRBJ1-1): ETGVTQSPTHLIKTRGQQVTLRCSSQSGHNTVSWYQQALGQGPQFIFQYYREEENGRGNFPPRFSGLQFPNYSSELNVNALELDDSALYLCASSWRGQGTEAFFGQGTRLTVV.

This clonotype was picked up many times. The rearrangement links TRBV7-2 to TRBJ2-7; D is unclear. Germline V gives CDR1 SGHTA, CDR2 FQGNSA. The CDR3 extends over 14 amino acids. Trimming took 1 base from V and 0 from J, leaving 7 bases between them. This CDR3 is CASSLVRSSYEQYF. The CDR3, as DNA: TGTGCCAGCAGCTTAGTAAGGAGCTCCTACGAGCAGTACTTC.

V and J are TRBV20-1 and TRBJ2-3; TRBD2 matches 16 bases. Germline loops: CDR1 DFQATT, CDR2 SNEGSKA (reference sequence). With 5 bases clipped from V and 6 bases from J, the junction kept 5 bases outside the gene matches. CDR3 size: 15 residues. DNA of the CDR3: TGCAGTGCTCGGGGACTAGCGGGGGGGCCGGATACGCAGTATTTT. Its protein product is CSARGLAGGPDTQYF.

CDR3 residues: CASSPSGGDPLTDTQYF. CDR3 DNA: TGTGCCAGCTCACCTAGCGGGGGGGATCCTCTCACAGATACGCAGTATTTT. V is TRBV18 and J is TRBJ2-3, with 11 nucleotides matching TRBD2. The CDR3 sequence is 17 residues long. Germline V gene data show CDR1 as KGHSH and CDR2 as LQKENI. With 3 bases clipped from V and 2 bases from J, the junction kept 7 bases outside the gene matches.

In this sample, this clonotype turned up a few times. CDR3 DNA sequence: TGTGCCAGCAGTGACCGACAGGGATGGATACAGGGCTACACCTTC. Residues: CASSDRQGWIQGYTF. V usage is TRBV6-1 and J usage is TRBJ1-2, with TRBD1 identical over 7 bases. The CDR3 sequence is 15 residues long. Trimming cost V 3 bases and J 8 bases; bases outside gene matches: 12. Germline CDR1 reads MNHNS; CDR2 reads SASEGT.

This clonotype has more than one count but fewer than ten. The CDR3 protein is CASQTHGTIYNSPLHF. The CDR3 nucleotides read TGTGCCAGCCAAACCCACGGGACGATCTATAATTCACCCCTCCACTTT. This sequence joins TRBV12-3 or TRBV12-4 and TRBJ1-6, with D perhaps TRBD1 (5 bases). The CDR3 runs 16 residues. Trimming cost V 8 bases and J 3 bases, with 17 bases left between them.

The table lists this clonotype with many counts. The junction differs from germline at one of its ends, possibly a read error. The CDR3 DNA follows: TGCGCCAGCAGCTTCCCCCGGGGAGAGAACGCTGAAGCTTTCTTT. It specifies CASSFPRGENAEAFF. This chain uses TRBV5-1 with TRBJ1-1; no firm D call. The V gene's germline CDR1 is SGHRS and CDR2 YFSETQ. The CDR3 is 15 amino acids.

Written as DNA, the CDR3 is TGCGCCAGCAGCTTGGCAATAGCGGGGGTCGAGCAGTTCTTC. Its protein product is CASSLAIAGVEQFF. The genes are TRBV5-1 and TRBJ2-1, with 9 bases identical to TRBD2. The CDR3 is 14 residues long. Germline V gene lookup returns CDR1 SGHRS and CDR2 YFSETQ. With 0 bases clipped from V and 10 bases from J, the junction kept 5 bases outside the gene matches. Full variable domain (missing parts from reference TRBV5-1 and TRBJ2-1): KAGVTQTPRYLIKTRGQQVTLSCSPISGHRSVSWYQQTPGQGLQFLFEYFSETQRNKGNFPGRFSGRQFSNSRSEMNVSTLELGDSALYLCASSLAIAGVEQFFGPGTRLTVL.

This clonotype was detected a few times. The chain employs TRBV6-2 or TRBV6-3 and TRBJ2-3; 9 bases line up with TRBD1. The germline V gene encodes CDR1 MNHEY and CDR2 SVGEGT. The J segment lost 5 bases and the V segment lost 4 bases, leaving 4 bases of the junction unmatched. The length of the CDR3 is 14 residues. In DNA form, the CDR3 reads TGTGCCAGCAGTTCGGACAGGGGTGAAGATACGCAGTATTTT. Protein product: CASSSDRGEDTQYF.

This clonotype was observed a handful of times. The CDR3 sequence is CASSQDRTSGTLKEQYF. The CDR3, as DNA: TGCGCCAGCAGCCAAGACAGGACTAGCGGAACCCTTAAGGAGCAGTACTTC. This chain joins TRBV4-3 and TRBJ2-7; 10 bases fit TRBD2. The CDR3 sequence is 17 residues long. V was clipped by 0 bases and J by 7 bases; unmatched bases: 12. Per germline, CDR1 LGHNA and CDR2 YSLEER.

The V gene is TRBV7-9, the J gene TRBJ1-4, with D unclear. CDR3 length: 13 amino acids. Germline-derived CDR1 and CDR2 are SEHNR and FQNEAQ (reference sequence). V was clipped by 1 base and J by 8 bases, with 8 bases between them. CDR3 region: CASSLDPREKLFF. DNA for the CDR3: TGTGCCAGCAGCTTAGACCCGAGGGAAAAACTGTTTTTT.

The table lists this clonotype with a few counts. V and J are TRBV3-1 and TRBJ2-1; 7 bases are shared with TRBD1. The V gene's germline CDR1 is LGHDT and CDR2 YNNKEL (reference sequence). V was pared by 5 bases and J by 4 bases, with 8 bases of the junction left unmatched. The CDR3 runs 15 residues. CDR3 in DNA: TGTGCCAGCAGCAGGCCCGGGACAGCTTACAATGAGCAGTTCTTC. It yields the protein CASSRPGTAYNEQFF.

Only a few counts were recorded for this clonotype. This chain uses TRBV24-1 with TRBJ2-1, with no clear D. This CDR3 region has 15 residues. V lost 0 bases and J lost 1, with 6 bases in between. Germline CDR1 KGHDR, CDR2 SFDVKD. The CDR3 DNA reads as TGTGCCACCAGTGATTTGGCGGAGTCCTACAATGAGCAGTTCTTC. Translated, it gives CATSDLAESYNEQFF.

V gene TRBV10-1 combines with J gene TRBJ2-7; 9 bases line up with TRBD1. Unmatched junction bases numbered 11, after V lost 5 bases and J lost 3 bases. The CDR3 contains 16 residues. Germline CDR1 WNHNN, CDR2 SYGVQD (reference sequence). DNA for the CDR3: TGCGCCAGCAGTCACCGGGGGGACAGGGCGGGCTACGAGCAGTACTTC. Its translation: CASSHRGDRAGYEQYF.

There are many counts of this clonotype. The chain carries TRBV12-3 or TRBV12-4 and TRBJ2-5; D is perhaps TRBD1 or TRBD2 (5 bases each). The CDR3 covers 14 residues. Trimming left V 6 bases short and J 0 bases short, with 11 bases between. The CDR3 region has the DNA TGTGCCAGCAGCGGGACCTTGTACCAAGAGACCCAGTACTTC. This encodes CASSGTLYQETQYF.

This clonotype has only a few counts. V is TRBV4-3 and J is TRBJ2-1; D might be TRBD1 or TRBD2, each matching 5 bases. CDR1 is LGHNA and CDR2 is YSLEER in the germline V gene. The CDR3 has 18 amino acids. V was clipped by 2 bases and J by 0 bases, with 17 bases between them. The CDR3 nucleotides read TGCGCCAGCAGCCAATTCCGGGGCCCGCTTAGCTCCTACAATGAGCAGTTCTTC. This encodes CASSQFRGPLSSYNEQFF.

This chain connects TRBV6-2 or TRBV6-3 to TRBJ2-3; D is possibly TRBD1 (5 bases). Between the trimmed V and J ends, which lost 4 bases and 2 bases, there was a span of 19 bases. CDR1 is MNHEY and CDR2 is SVGEGT in the germline V gene. The length of the CDR3 is 17 residues. The CDR3, as DNA: TGTGCCAGCAGTTCACCTCTCCAGGGATCCTTCACAGATACGCAGTATTTT. As protein: CASSSPLQGSFTDTQYF.

This clonotype was picked up a small number of times. V and J are TRBV20-1 and TRBJ2-3; D unclear. Deletions cut 3 bases from V and 4 bases from J, with 8 bases between. The germline V gene encodes CDR1 DFQATT and CDR2 SNEGSKA (reference sequence). This CDR3 is 12 amino acids long. CDR3 DNA: TGCAGTGCTAGGAACTCACCAGATACGCAGTATTTT. It is translated as CSARNSPDTQYF.

This clonotype was recorded at least ten times. The chain recombines TRBV7-9 with TRBJ2-2; D possibly matches TRBD1 or TRBD2 (5 bases each). The CDR3 consists of 15 residues. Germline V CDR1 and CDR2: SEHNR, FQNEAQ (reference sequence). V was pared by 3 bases and J by 3 bases, with 11 bases between. CDR3 DNA: TGTGCCAGCAGCTTTCGGGGCTCGGACACCGGGGAGCTGTTTTTT. It translates to CASSFRGSDTGELFF.

This clonotype was detected ten times or more. V gene TRBV12-3 or TRBV12-4 combines with J gene TRBJ2-4, with 9 positions matching TRBD1. The CDR3 is made up of 16 amino acids. Trimming removed 5 bases from V and 2 bases from J; junction bases left unmatched: 7. In nucleotides, the CDR3 is TGTGCCAGCAGTCCCCGGACAGGGGAGACCAAAAACATTCAGTACTTC. It specifies CASSPRTGETKNIQYF.

This chain connects TRBV27 to TRBJ1-3; no definite D call. This CDR3 has 15 amino acids. V was trimmed by 3 bases and J by 0 bases, leaving 9 bases between them. The germline gives CDR1 MNHEY, CDR2 SMNVEV (reference sequence). The CDR3 loop is CASSFHNYSGNTIYF. CDR3 nucleotide sequence: TGTGCCAGCAGTTTTCATAATTACTCTGGAAACACCATATATTTT.